Given below is one T cell receptor (beta chain) in context. Its antigen target is currently unknown. Sequence at one end of the junction differs from germline and may be a read error. CDR1 and CDR2 (LNHNV, YYDKDF) derive from the germline V gene (reference sequence). The CDR3 runs 17 amino acids, cysteine and phenylalanine included. CDR3 DNA only is kept here, 51 bases in frame from base 1. This sample stems from a study of T cell repertoires in cytomegalovirus infection (dated by TCRdb to about 2019). Background for the entire study: The HLA type of each donor mattered for the analysis, because public TCR beta signatures pointed to carriage of CMV infection along with the matching HLA type. What the study reported, not specific to this receptor: Carriers of CMV infection plus the relevant HLA type were discriminated by the cumulative frequency of public TCR beta family members in the study cohort and in an independent roughly 370-donor cohort. The ex vivo response was dominated by HLA-C-restricted CMV-specific TCR beta clonotypes, and the single most frequent clonotype in two of eight donors was supplied by these HLA-C-restricted clonotypes.

Sequencing was carried out with an Illumina HiSeq 1500. The raw public reads went through TCRdb reprocessing: fastp at Q25, MiXCR clone calling, in-frame beta chains kept. Rows with one shared CDR3 protein collapse into an entry with the most common genes and DNA. The sample has about 740,000 distinct CDR3 sequences on record, about a third of them singletons. The top ten clones comprise roughly 2.9% of the sample. The specimen was PBMCs. The sequence links TRBV15 to TRBJ2-2, with the D segment possibly TRBD1 or TRBD2, each aligning over 5 bases. The source of this sequence is a human donor in good health (CMV status not recorded). Some clones in this sample may be carry-over from other donors' samples. The CDR3 protein: CATSRDSWDPNSGELFF. The base sequence is TGTGCCACCAGCAGAGATTCCTGGGACCCGAACTCCGGGGAGCTGTTTTTT.